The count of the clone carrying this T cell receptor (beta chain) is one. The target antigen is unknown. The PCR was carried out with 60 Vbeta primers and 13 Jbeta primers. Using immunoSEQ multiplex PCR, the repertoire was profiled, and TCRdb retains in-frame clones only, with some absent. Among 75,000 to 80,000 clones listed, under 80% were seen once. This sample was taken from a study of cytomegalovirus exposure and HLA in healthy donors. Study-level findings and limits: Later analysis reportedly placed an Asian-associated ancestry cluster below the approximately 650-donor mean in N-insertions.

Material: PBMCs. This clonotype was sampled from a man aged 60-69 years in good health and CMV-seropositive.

This CDR3 is CASSARTEGKSPLHF. The CDR3 DNA reads TGTGCCAGCAGCGCCCGGACAGAGGGGAAGTCACCCCTCCACTTT. The chain uses TRBV5-4 and TRBJ1-6; TRBD1 might be the D (6 bases). V lost 4 bases to trimming and J lost 10 bases, with 18 bases between them. From germline, CDR1 is SGHNT and CDR2 YYREEE (reference sequence). The CDR3 has 15 residues. Based on the CDR3 plus reference TRBV5-4 and TRBJ1-6, the full variable domain is ETGVTQSPTHLIKTRGQQVTLRCSSQSGHNTVSWYQQALGQGPQFIFQYYREEENGRGNFPPRFSGLQFPNYSSELNVNALELDDSALYLCASSARTEGKSPLHFGNGTRLTVT.